The 20 T cell receptor beta chains in this list originate from one sample, sequenced in a study of CD4 T cells in relation to SARS-CoV-2 and coronaviruses. The assay was immunoSEQ multiplex PCR, and TCRdb's table has in-frame clones only and misses some. The profile shows approximately 25,000 clones, over 60% of them singletons. The unexposed donors gave CD4+ T cells in 2011-2018, prior to COVID-19. After approximately ten days of culture, CD4+ T cells were isolated. Their recognized antigens are unknown. The sample was CD4+ T cells from PBMCs, cultured in vitro. These receptors all stem from a human donor in good health.

The chain recombines TRBV7-2 with TRBJ2-1; D not certain. Germline V gene data show CDR1 as SGHTA and CDR2 as FQGNSA. CDR3 length: 13 residues. Trimming stripped 8 bases from V and 8 bases from J, with 16 bases between. CDR3 region: CASRLSGSDEQFF. For the CDR3, the DNA is TGTGCCAGCCGGCTTAGTGGTTCCGATGAGCAGTTCTTC.

The gene calls are TRBV5-1 and TRBJ1-4, with 9 bases matching TRBD1. Germline-derived CDR1 and CDR2 are SGHRS and YFSETQ. With V trimmed by 0 bases and J by 5 bases, 5 bases remained unmatched. The CDR3 totals 16 residues. Written as DNA, the CDR3 is TGCGCCAGCAGCTTGGGAGACAGGGGGGAGAATGAAAAACTGTTTTTT. It yields the protein CASSLGDRGENEKLFF.

The chain links TRBV2 to TRBJ1-1; 8 bases fit TRBD1. The V gene's germline CDR1 is SNHLY and CDR2 FYNNEI. CDR3 size: 14 residues. V was pared by 5 bases and J by 3 bases, with 5 bases of the junction left unmatched. The CDR3 DNA is TGTGCCAGCAGTCCACAGGGGGAGTACACTGAAGCTTTCTTT. This encodes CASSPQGEYTEAFF.

The chain combines TRBV18 with TRBJ1-5; 7 bases agree with TRBD1. The CDR3 has 15 amino acids. V trimming: 3 bases; J trimming: 3 bases; junction bases outside the gene matches: 5. CDR1 is KGHSH, CDR2 LQKENI, per germline. The DNA of the CDR3 is TGTGCCAGCTCACCGCCAGGACAGGACAATCAGCCCCAGCATTTT. It specifies CASSPPGQDNQPQHF.

This clone showed up just once. This chain joins TRBV19 and TRBJ2-5; TRBD2 matches at 8 bases. The CDR3 totals 17 residues. The junction had 7 bases not matched to a gene; V was cut back by 1 base and J by 0 bases. In germline, CDR1 is LNHDA, CDR2 SQIVND (reference sequence). The CDR3, as DNA: TGTGCCAGTAGTATAGGTTCTAGCGGGCGGTACCAAGAGACCCAGTACTTC. Its translation is CASSIGSSGRYQETQYF.

The chain is built from TRBV4-3 and TRBJ2-1; 8 bases match TRBD2. This CDR3 is 15 amino acids long. From germline, CDR1 is LGHNA and CDR2 YSLEER. V lost 3 bases, J lost 4 bases, and 5 bases stayed unmatched. The DNA of the CDR3 is TGCGCCAGCAGCCAGGGCAGCGGGAGATACAATGAGCAGTTCTTC. It yields the protein CASSQGSGRYNEQFF.

This clone has only a few counts. The chain combines TRBV11-2 with TRBJ2-1; the match to TRBD1 covers 11 bases. Germline CDR1 reads SGHAT; CDR2 reads FQNNGV. The CDR3 consists of 15 residues. V gave up 5 bases and J gave up 6 bases; unmatched junction bases: 6. The CDR3 protein is CASSLGQGAVNEQFF. As DNA, the CDR3 is TGTGCCAGCAGCCTAGGACAGGGGGCTGTCAATGAGCAGTTCTTC. Complete variable domain (other parts from reference TRBV11-2 and TRBJ2-1): EAGVAQSPRYKIIEKRQSVAFWCNPISGHATLYWYQQILGQGPKLLIQFQNNGVVDDSQLPKDRFSAERLKGVDSTLKIQPAKLEDSAVYLCASSLGQGAVNEQFFGPGTRLTVL.

This sequence joins TRBV5-1 and TRBJ2-3, with TRBD1 matching over 9 bases. The V segment lost 1 base and the J segment 3 bases; nucleotides outside the gene matches: 9. The CDR3 runs to 17 residues. CDR1 and CDR2 (germline): SGHRS, YFSETQ. The CDR3 coding sequence is TGCGCCAGCAGCTTGCTAGGACAGGGGATGGCTACAGATACGCAGTATTTT. Translated: CASSLLGQGMATDTQYF.

This clone has only a few counts. The chain combines TRBV5-1 with TRBJ2-7, with TRBD1 identical over 10 bases. CDR3 length: 16 residues. J was trimmed by 3 bases and V by 4 bases; bases with no gene match: 10. Germline CDR1 SGHRS, CDR2 YFSETQ. CDR3 residues: CASSPRNRDRGYEQYF. The CDR3 DNA reads as TGCGCCAGCAGCCCACGTAACCGGGACAGGGGCTACGAGCAGTACTTC.

The rearrangement links TRBV27 to TRBJ2-3; 12 positions agree with TRBD2. The CDR3 extends over 16 amino acids. Per the germline V gene, CDR1 is MNHEY and CDR2 is SMNVEV (reference sequence). V was pared by 2 bases and J by 4 bases, with 4 bases of the junction left unmatched. CDR3 amino acids: CASSLEGLAGSDTQYF. The DNA for the CDR3 is TGTGCCAGCAGTTTAGAGGGACTAGCGGGTTCAGATACGCAGTATTTT.

The chain combines TRBV27 with TRBJ2-1; 10 positions match TRBD2. The CDR3 sequence is 15 residues long. Trimming took 5 bases from V and 9 from J; bases not matched to a gene: 10. Germline CDR1 and CDR2: MNHEY and SMNVEV (reference sequence). The CDR3 region is CASSISSGGGPEQFF. The CDR3 DNA is TGTGCCAGCAGTATCTCTAGCGGGGGCGGCCCTGAGCAGTTCTTC.

This rearrangement joins TRBV6-5 to TRBJ1-3; D perhaps matches TRBD1 (5 bases). Germline V gene data show CDR1 as MNHEY and CDR2 as SVGAGI. This CDR3 region has 15 residues. The V gene lost 4 bases and the J gene lost 0 bases, with 10 bases spanning the gap. CDR3 nucleotide sequence: TGTGCCAGCAGTTCAGGGCGCCTCTCTGGAAACACCATATATTTT. Translated, it gives CASSSGRLSGNTIYF.

V and J are TRBV11-2 and TRBJ2-5; 11 bases align to TRBD2. Germline V gives CDR1 SGHAT, CDR2 FQNNGV. Losses at the gene ends were 4 bases for V and 5 bases for J; bases not matched to a gene: 12. This CDR3 region has 17 residues. The CDR3 region has the DNA TGTGCCAGCAGCTCGGGGTCCAGGGGACTAGCGGAGGAGACCCAGTACTTC. This codes for CASSSGSRGLAEETQYF.

This clone was seen once. V and J are TRBV5-1 and TRBJ2-1; 8 nucleotides match TRBD2. The length of the CDR3 is 15 residues. Germline loops: CDR1 SGHRS, CDR2 YFSETQ. V lost 3 bases, J lost 5 bases, and 7 bases stayed unmatched. The DNA of the CDR3 is TGCGCCAGCAGCTCCTGGACTAGCAGAAACAATGAGCAGTTCTTC. It encodes CASSSWTSRNNEQFF.

V and J are TRBV11-2 and TRBJ2-7, with D unresolved. The V end lost 6 bases, the J end lost 1 base, and 1 base lay between the germline ends. CDR1 and CDR2 from the germline V gene are SGHAT and FQNNGV. The CDR3 consists of 10 residues. The CDR3 region is CASSSYEQYF. CDR3 nucleotide sequence: TGTGCCAGCAGTTCCTACGAGCAGTACTTC. Drawing the rest from reference TRBV11-2 and TRBJ2-7, the complete variable domain is EAGVAQSPRYKIIEKRQSVAFWCNPISGHATLYWYQQILGQGPKLLIQFQNNGVVDDSQLPKDRFSAERLKGVDSTLKIQPAKLEDSAVYLCASSSYEQYFGPGTRLTVT.

The table lists this clone with a few counts. The CDR3 region is CASSISVTGSNQPQHF. CDR3 bases: TGTGCCAGTAGTATCTCGGTAACAGGGAGCAATCAGCCCCAGCATTTT. The J gene is TRBJ1-5, the V gene TRBV19, with D perhaps matching TRBD1 (6 bases). CDR3 length: 16 residues. Germline V gene sequence: CDR1 LNHDA, CDR2 SQIVND (reference sequence). V lost 3 bases, J lost 1 base, and 13 bases lay in between.

V gene TRBV6-6 combines with J gene TRBJ1-5; D gene ambiguous. The CDR3 runs 14 residues. V was shortened by 2 bases and J by 6 bases, with 11 bases between the two germline ends. Germline lookup yields CDR1 MNHNY and CDR2 SVGAGI (reference sequence). The CDR3 loop is CASSYPGEAQPQHF. The CDR3, as DNA: TGTGCCAGCAGTTACCCCGGGGAGGCTCAGCCCCAGCATTTT.

The chain combines TRBV6-1 with TRBJ1-4; 8 positions agree with TRBD1. Trimming at V came to 2 bases and at J to 8 bases, leaving 7 bases not matched to a gene. Germline values: CDR1 MNHNS, CDR2 SASEGT. There are 15 residues in the CDR3. The CDR3 DNA reads as TGTGCCAGCAGTGAATGGAGGTCAGGGGGCGAAAAACTGTTTTTT. It yields the protein CASSEWRSGGEKLFF.

This chain uses TRBV7-3 with TRBJ1-2; D is unclear. Germline-derived CDR1 and CDR2 are SGHTA and FQGTGA. The CDR3 contains 13 residues. Trimming took 1 base from V and 8 from J, leaving 11 bases between them. The CDR3 loop is CASSLNPQLGYTF. CDR3 in DNA: TGTGCCAGCAGCTTAAACCCCCAATTAGGCTACACCTTC.

This clone showed up just a few times. This sequence joins TRBV21-1 and TRBJ1-1. TRBV21-1 is reported as a pseudogene. This CDR3 comprises 12 residues. CDR3 nucleotide sequence: TGTGCCAGCAGCCCCCCGAACACTGAAGCTTTCTTT. Amino acid sequence: CASSPPNTEAFF.